This T cell receptor beta chain stems from a study of cytomegalovirus exposure and HLA in healthy donors. Findings of the study overall: Diagnosis of cytomegalovirus status made by the classifier reportedly showed high specificity and sensitivity. Among the CMV-associated chains, a few were confirmed in vitro as specific for CMV antigens. Previously analyzed data showed that most TCR beta V segments were productive at a frequency of about 87% or about 30%.

The CDR3 consists of 14 residues. The junction had 2 bases not matched to a gene; V was cut back by 6 bases and J by 0 bases. The germline gives CDR1 SNHLY, CDR2 FYNNEI. PCR used 60 Vbeta primers and 13 Jbeta primers. Profiled with immunoSEQ multiplex PCR; TCRdb holds only in-frame clones, not every one. This sample has about 170,000 clones, with approximately 71% found just once. This clone showed up just a few times. Its antigen remains unknown. V is TRBV2 and J is TRBJ1-5; TRBD1 aligns across 7 bases. The TCR originated in a girl aged 10 to 17 in good health and CMV-seronegative. Sequenced sample: PBMCs. The CDR3 is CASSWTGSNQPQHF. The CDR3 bases are TGTGCCAGCAGCTGGACAGGTAGCAATCAGCCCCAGCATTTT. Full variable domain (missing parts from reference TRBV2 and TRBJ1-5): EPEVTQTPSHQVTQMGQEVILRCVPISNHLYFYWYRQILGQKVEFLVSFYNNEISEKSEIFDDQFSVERPDGSNFTLKIRSTKLEDSAMYFCASSWTGSNQPQHFGDGTRLSIL.